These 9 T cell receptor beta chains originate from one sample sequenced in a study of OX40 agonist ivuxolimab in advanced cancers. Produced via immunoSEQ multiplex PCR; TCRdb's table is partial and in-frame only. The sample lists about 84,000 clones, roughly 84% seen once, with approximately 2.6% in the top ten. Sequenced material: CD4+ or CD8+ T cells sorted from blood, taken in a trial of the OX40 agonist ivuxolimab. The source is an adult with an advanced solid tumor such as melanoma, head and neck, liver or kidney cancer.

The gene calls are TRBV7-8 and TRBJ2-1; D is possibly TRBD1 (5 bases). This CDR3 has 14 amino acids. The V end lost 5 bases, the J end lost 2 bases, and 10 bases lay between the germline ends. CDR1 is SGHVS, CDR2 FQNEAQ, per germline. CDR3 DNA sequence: TGTGCCAGCAGCGTTCAGGGTCCCTACAATGAGCAGTTCTTC. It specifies CASSVQGPYNEQFF.

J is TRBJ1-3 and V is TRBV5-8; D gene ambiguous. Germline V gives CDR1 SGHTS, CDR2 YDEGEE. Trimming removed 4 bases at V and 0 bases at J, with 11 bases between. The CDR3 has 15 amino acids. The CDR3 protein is CASSILKISGNTIYF. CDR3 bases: TGTGCCAGCAGCATCCTGAAAATCTCTGGAAACACCATATATTTT.

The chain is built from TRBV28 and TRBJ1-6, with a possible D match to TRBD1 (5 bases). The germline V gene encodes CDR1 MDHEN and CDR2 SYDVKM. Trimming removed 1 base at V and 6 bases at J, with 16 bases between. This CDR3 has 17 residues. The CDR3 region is CASSLFGTGFSNSPLHF. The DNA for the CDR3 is TGTGCCAGCAGTTTATTTGGGACGGGATTTTCTAATTCACCCCTCCACTTT.

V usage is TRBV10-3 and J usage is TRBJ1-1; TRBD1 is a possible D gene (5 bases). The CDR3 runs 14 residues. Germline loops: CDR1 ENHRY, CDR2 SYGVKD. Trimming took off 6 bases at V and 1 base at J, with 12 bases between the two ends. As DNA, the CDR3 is TGTGCCATCAGGACAGCGGGGGGGAACACTGAAGCTTTCTTT. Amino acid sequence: CAIRTAGGNTEAFF.

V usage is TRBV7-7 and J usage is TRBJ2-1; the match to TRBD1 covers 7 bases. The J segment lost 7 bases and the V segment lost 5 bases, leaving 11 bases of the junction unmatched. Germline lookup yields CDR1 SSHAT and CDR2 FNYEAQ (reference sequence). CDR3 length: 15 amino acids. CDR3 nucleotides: TGTGCCAGCAGCCCATCGACAGGGTTTGTAAATGAGCAGTTCTTC. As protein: CASSPSTGFVNEQFF.

CDR3 nucleotides: TGCGCCAGCAGCTATACAGGACAAGAGACCCAGTACTTC. This encodes CASSYTGQETQYF. V usage is TRBV5-1 and J usage is TRBJ2-5; D may be TRBD1 (5 bases). CDR1 is SGHRS and CDR2 is YFSETQ in the germline V gene. Between the trimmed V and J ends, which lost 3 bases and 2 bases, there was a span of 8 bases. This CDR3 comprises 13 residues.

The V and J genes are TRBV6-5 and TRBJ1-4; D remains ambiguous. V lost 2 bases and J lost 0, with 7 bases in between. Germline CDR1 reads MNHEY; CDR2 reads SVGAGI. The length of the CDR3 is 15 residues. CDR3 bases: TGTGCCAGCAGTTACGAGGGCCCAACTAATGAAAAACTGTTTTTT. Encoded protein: CASSYEGPTNEKLFF.

The CDR3 DNA is TGTGCCAGCTCACCCCCCGGGGGGAACACTGAAGCTTTCTTT. Amino acid sequence: CASSPPGGNTEAFF. The genes are TRBV18 and TRBJ1-1, with a tentative D call TRBD1 (5 bases). The CDR3 runs 14 residues. Germline V lookup: CDR1 KGHSH, CDR2 LQKENI. Trimming took off 3 bases at V and 1 base at J, with 9 bases between the two ends.

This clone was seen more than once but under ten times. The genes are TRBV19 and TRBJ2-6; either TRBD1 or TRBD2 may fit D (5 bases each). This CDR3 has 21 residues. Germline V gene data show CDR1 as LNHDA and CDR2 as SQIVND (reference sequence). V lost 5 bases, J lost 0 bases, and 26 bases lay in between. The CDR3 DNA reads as TGTGCCAGTAGTCTCCGGGGCCCCGGGTCCAATCCAGACTCTGGGGCCAACGTCCTGACTTTC. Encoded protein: CASSLRGPGSNPDSGANVLTF.